This T cell receptor beta chain came from a study of cytomegalovirus exposure and HLA in healthy donors. Broader study findings: As confirmed in vitro, a few CMV-associated chains were specific for CMV antigens.

As concerns this clone: Its antigen is undetermined.

This CDR3 contains 13 residues. The germline gives CDR1 MNHEY, CDR2 SVGAGI. Trimming pared 10 bases from V and 2 bases from J, leaving 15 bases between. Amplification used 60 Vbeta primers and 13 Jbeta primers. Some clones are missing from TCRdb's copy, which holds only in-frame ones; the method was immunoSEQ multiplex PCR. The sample has just over 40,000 clones. The sequence came from a man younger than 45 in good health and CMV-seronegative. Sequenced: PBMCs. This chain uses TRBV6-5 with TRBJ2-7, with D hard to call. This CDR3 reads CAISKSGTYEQYF. In nucleotides, the CDR3 is TGTGCCATCTCTAAATCGGGTACCTACGAGCAGTACTTC.